The 3 T cell receptor beta chains below all came from one sample that was sequenced in a study of blood T cell repertoires in COVID-19. Profiled with immunoSEQ multiplex PCR; TCRdb holds only in-frame clones, not every one. The sample consists of hundreds of thousands of clones, 70% to 90% of them appearing once. Sequencing input: peripheral blood. These TCRs come from a human donor in a cohort sampled during active COVID-19.

The gene calls are TRBV6-5 and TRBJ1-2, with 7 bases aligning to TRBD1. After removal of 5 bases from V and 4 bases from J, the junction contained 10 bases not matched to a gene. In germline, CDR1 is MNHEY, CDR2 SVGAGI. CDR3 length equals 15 residues. CDR3 sequence (DNA): TGTGCCAGCAGTCGGGACAGTCTTTCTATCTATGGCTACACCTTC. Translated, it gives CASSRDSLSIYGYTF.

V and J are TRBV6-4 and TRBJ2-7, with 8 bases that match TRBD1. The CDR3 sequence is 15 residues long. The J segment lost 3 bases and the V segment lost 8 bases, leaving 12 bases of the junction unmatched. The germline CDR1 and CDR2 sequences are MRHNA and SNTAGT. The CDR3 protein is CASSKRPGQGYEQYF. In DNA, the CDR3 is TGTGCCAGCTCCAAACGGCCCGGACAGGGCTACGAGCAGTACTTC.

This chain connects TRBV5-4 to TRBJ1-2; D perhaps matches TRBD1 (5 bases). Germline assignment: CDR1 SGHNT and CDR2 YYREEE (reference sequence). This CDR3 comprises 12 residues. V lost 4 bases, J lost 7 bases, and 11 bases lay in between. For the CDR3, the DNA is TGTGCCAGCAGCATCGGGGGGGGTGGCTACACCTTC. Translated, it gives CASSIGGGGYTF.